This T cell receptor beta chain appears in the sequencing data of a study of blood T cell repertoires in COVID-19. The overall study: The United States, Italy and Spain were the sources of the acute and convalescent COVID-19 samples. PBMCs, B-cell-depleted T cells, or T cells provided the cDNA or gDNA that made up the material.

Authors' processing steps: Reference gene primer amplification gave nucleated cell count estimates. Profiled with immunoSEQ multiplex PCR; TCRdb holds only in-frame clones, not every one. V and J calls and clone size come straight from that table; D and trimming were deduced from the DNA. The sample comprises roughly 13,000 clones, 75% to 85% of which are singletons, and approximately 25% rests with the top ten. Germline CDR1 SNHLY, CDR2 FYNNEI. Trimming shortened V by 4 bases and J by 6 bases, and 12 bases separated the two germline ends. The CDR3 spans 14 residues. This sequence originates from a man in his forties or fifties with active or convalescent COVID-19. Sequencing used peripheral blood. This rearrangement joins TRBV2 to TRBJ2-2, with a weak D call TRBD2 (6 bases). The chain's CDR3 is CASSAGEVPGELFF. CDR3 in DNA: TGTGCCAGCAGTGCGGGAGAAGTTCCCGGGGAGCTGTTTTTT.